The rows below give T cell receptor beta chains drawn from one sample of a study of vaccination effects on CD4 cells after COVID-19. Using immunoSEQ multiplex PCR, the repertoire was profiled, and TCRdb retains in-frame clones only, with some absent. The sample contains approximately 37,000 clones, roughly 79% of which appear only once. No antigen has been assigned to these receptors. The sample in question was CD4+ T cells from PBMCs cultured without peptide, obtained before COVID-19 vaccination. The source of these receptors is a human donor who received a COVID-19 vaccine. Each CDR3 is given with its conserved first and last residue. D genes are given only for firm matches.

.	TRBV28	TRBJ2-3	CASRPSTDTQYF
.	TRBV1	TRBJ2-1	CTSSQPINGGPGAYEQFF
.	TRBV29-1	TRBJ1-2	CSVLDSRGYTF
.	TRBV6-2/TRBV6-3	TRBJ2-7	CASSRTPYEQYF
TRBD1	TRBV6-5	TRBJ1-2	CASSRDRVYGYTF
.	TRBV6-5	TRBJ2-1	CASSYVASAGNEQFF
TRBD2	TRBV7-3	TRBJ2-2	CASRRSAGANTGELFF
.	TRBV5-4	TRBJ1-4	CASSLFGGVDEKLFF
.	TRBV19	TRBJ1-5	CASSPQVSNQPQHF
.	TRBV9	TRBJ2-1	CASSVGRAGRYNEQFF
.	TRBV5-1	TRBJ2-6	CASSSGANVLTF
TRBD1	TRBV18	TRBJ1-5	CASSAGQGTNQPQHF
.	TRBV2	TRBJ1-4	CASARVVEKLFF
.	TRBV9	TRBJ2-1	CASSVASMTSNEQFF
.	TRBV29-1	TRBJ1-2	CSVEGSGGGYTF
.	TRBV4-2	TRBJ1-5	CASSQDLRQDNQPQHF
.	TRBV7-2	TRBJ1-1	CASSTTAGRAEAFF
.	TRBV27	TRBJ1-2	CASVRNLGAGGGYTF
.	TRBV11-2	TRBJ2-2	CASSPGANTGELFF
.	TRBV3-1/TRBV3-2	TRBJ2-7	CASSYLAYEQYF
TRBD1	TRBV6-5	TRBJ2-7	CASSPGQDGYEQYF
.	TRBV30	TRBJ1-6	CAWTPGGNSPLHF
.	TRBV30	TRBJ2-7	CAWSIRGTGIYEQYF
.	TRBV11-1	TRBJ2-1	CASSLVKWGNEQFF
TRBD1	TRBV7-9	TRBJ1-1	CASSPRGSLNTEAFF
TRBD1	TRBV12-5	TRBJ1-3	CASGLGTGQGNTIYF
TRBD1	TRBV30	TRBJ1-6	CAWIGDRGSSYNSPLHF
.	TRBV11-1	TRBJ1-1	CASSLQQGTEAFF
.	TRBV3-1/TRBV3-2	TRBJ1-2	CASSQVGERSGYTF
.	TRBV13	TRBJ1-1	CASSLSIGFFMNTEAFF
TRBD1	TRBV10-3	TRBJ1-6	CAIGTGASPLHF
.	TRBV5-6	TRBJ2-1	CASLPGTAFNEQFF
.	TRBV3-1/TRBV3-2	TRBJ1-2	CASSQDGLGHYTF
.	TRBV6-2/TRBV6-3	TRBJ1-1	CASSRGALRTEAFF
.	TRBV9	TRBJ1-2	CASSTQGNYYGYTF
TRBD1	TRBV6-5	TRBJ2-7	CASSKLRGSSYEQYF
.	TRBV6-5	TRBJ1-2	CASSYSGRPLKGYTF
.	TRBV28	TRBJ2-7	CASSYREVVYEQYF
.	TRBV29-1	TRBJ1-2	CSVEAGGGYTF
.	TRBV6-1	TRBJ1-5	CASSELVGGNQPQHF
.	TRBV7-9	TRBJ2-7	CASSSTGTVVYEQYF